These T cell receptor beta chains were read from a single sample in a study of T cell responses to AZD1222 COVID-19 vaccine. Sequencing was performed with immunoSEQ multiplex PCR; in TCRdb, only in-frame clones are kept and a portion is missing. Here the sample spans roughly 100,000 clones, about 90% being singletons. The specimen was peripheral blood, collected on day 0 of AZD1222 vaccination. Receptor source: an adult in good health. Each CDR3 is given with its conserved first and last residue. A D gene is named only where the DNA matches it firmly. Clone size is not always given. Where it is, it says once, few, many or a class for expanded clones.

V gene,clone size,J gene,D gene,CDR3 protein,CDR3 DNA
TRBV11-2,NA,TRBJ1-3,TRBD1,CASTFYRGAGNTIYF,TGTGCCAGCACCTTCTACAGGGGAGCTGGAAACACCATATATTTT
TRBV7-3,NA,TRBJ2-1,NA,CARSGSEQFF,TGTGCCAGGTCTGGGAGCGAGCAGTTCTTC
TRBV11-2,NA,TRBJ1-2,NA,CASSTLTASNYGYTF,TGTGCCAGCAGCACCCTGACAGCATCCAACTATGGCTACACCTTC
TRBV19,NA,TRBJ2-7,NA,CASSPRTVYEQYF,TGTGCCAGTAGTCCCCGGACAGTTTACGAGCAGTACTTC
TRBV5-1,NA,TRBJ2-6,NA,CASTPGFSGANVLTF,TGCGCCAGCACCCCGGGGTTCTCTGGGGCCAACGTCCTGACTTTC
TRBV7-2,once,TRBJ1-5,NA,CASSVYREDQPQHF,TGTGCCAGCAGCGTGTACAGGGAGGATCAGCCCCAGCATTTT
TRBV19,NA,TRBJ1-4,TRBD1,CASTRQGSILGEKLFF,TGTGCCAGTACGCGACAGGGGTCGATCTTGGGTGAAAAACTGTTTTTT
TRBV7-2,NA,TRBJ1-5,NA,CASSSRAVSNQPQHF,TGTGCCAGCAGCTCGCGGGCCGTGTCCAATCAGCCCCAGCATTTT
TRBV5-6,NA,TRBJ2-2,NA,CASSQTGPRTGELFF,TGTGCCAGCAGCCAAACCGGGCCGCGGACCGGGGAGCTGTTTTTT
TRBV7-9,NA,TRBJ2-7,NA,CASSLAAGAHEQYF,TGTGCCAGCAGCTTAGCGGCGGGGGCCCACGAGCAGTACTTC
TRBV11-3,NA,TRBJ2-5,NA,CASSLDSQETQYF,TGTGCCAGCAGCTTAGACAGCCAAGAGACCCAGTACTTC
TRBV5-6,NA,TRBJ2-7,NA,CASSFFGYEQYF,TGTGCCAGCAGCTTTTTCGGTTACGAGCAGTACTTC
TRBV9,NA,TRBJ2-7,TRBD1,CASSVFSGTGLGEQYF,TGTGCCAGCAGTGTTTTCTCCGGGACAGGGTTGGGCGAGCAGTACTTC
TRBV7-6,NA,TRBJ2-6,TRBD1,CASSFDRDSGANVLTF,TGTGCCAGCAGCTTTGACAGGGACTCTGGGGCCAACGTCCTGACTTTC
TRBV6-6,NA,TRBJ2-4,NA,CASIPQGRNIQYF,TGTGCCAGCATCCCGCAGGGGAGAAACATTCAGTACTTC
TRBV19,NA,TRBJ2-1,NA,CASSIQRSEQFF,TGTGCCAGTAGTATTCAGCGGAGTGAGCAGTTCTTC
TRBV7-2,NA,TRBJ2-3,TRBD2,CASSQTGGPSDTQYF,TGTGCCAGCAGCCAAACGGGAGGGCCCTCAGATACGCAGTATTTT
TRBV30,NA,TRBJ2-3,TRBD2,CAWSVSGRPDTQYF,TGTGCCTGGAGTGTAAGCGGGAGGCCAGATACGCAGTATTTT
TRBV7-2,NA,TRBJ2-5,TRBD1,CASSFSTTDRAEETQYF,TGTGCCAGCAGCTTTAGTACCACCGACAGGGCAGAAGAGACCCAGTACTTC
TRBV12-3/TRBV12-4,NA,TRBJ1-2,NA,CASSSAAYGYTF,TGTGCCAGCAGTTCGGCTGCCTATGGCTACACCTTC
TRBV29-1,few,TRBJ2-7,TRBD2,CSVFTSGPYEQYF,TGCAGCGTTTTCACTAGCGGACCCTACGAGCAGTACTTC
TRBV3-1/TRBV3-2,once,TRBJ2-2,NA,CASSRGPTGELFF,TGTGCCAGCAGCCGCGGCCCTACCGGGGAGCTGTTTTTT
TRBV25-1,once,TRBJ2-7,NA,CASSGSGPYEQYF,TGTGCCAGCAGTGGGAGCGGACCGTACGAGCAGTACTTC
TRBV7-2,few,TRBJ2-7,NA,CASSLRYEQYF,TGTGCCAGCAGCTTAAGGTACGAGCAGTACTTC
TRBV13,NA,TRBJ2-2,NA,CASSLRRADGELFF,TGTGCCAGCAGCTTAAGGAGGGCGGACGGGGAGCTGTTTTTT
TRBV30,NA,TRBJ1-2,NA,CAYPQGSTGYGYTF,TGTGCCTACCCCCAAGGTAGCACAGGCTATGGCTACACCTTC